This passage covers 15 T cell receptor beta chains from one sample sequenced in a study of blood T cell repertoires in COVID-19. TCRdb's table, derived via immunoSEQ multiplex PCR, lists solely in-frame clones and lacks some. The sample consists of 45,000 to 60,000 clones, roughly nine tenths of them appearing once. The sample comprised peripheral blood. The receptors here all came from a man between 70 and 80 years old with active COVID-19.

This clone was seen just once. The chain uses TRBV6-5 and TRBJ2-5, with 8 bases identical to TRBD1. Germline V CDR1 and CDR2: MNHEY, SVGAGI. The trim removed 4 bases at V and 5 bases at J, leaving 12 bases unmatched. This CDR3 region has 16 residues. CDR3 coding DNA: TGTGCCAGCAGTTCGACAGGGGACTCCAGGGGGGAGACCCAGTACTTC. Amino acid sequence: CASSSTGDSRGETQYF.

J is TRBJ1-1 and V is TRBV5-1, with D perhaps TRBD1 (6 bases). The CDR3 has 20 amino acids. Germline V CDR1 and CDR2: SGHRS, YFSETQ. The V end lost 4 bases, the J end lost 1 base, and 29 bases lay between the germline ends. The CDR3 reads CASSLWNQPRGYRENTEAFF. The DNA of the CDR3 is TGCGCCAGCAGCCTTTGGAACCAACCCCGGGGATACAGGGAGAACACTGAAGCTTTCTTT.

The DNA for the CDR3 is TGTGCCAGCAGTTACGTCGCCGGTACCTACGAGCAGTACTTC. Translated: CASSYVAGTYEQYF. This sequence joins TRBV6-6 and TRBJ2-7; no clear D gene. Germline assignment: CDR1 MNHNY and CDR2 SVGAGI (reference sequence). V shed 2 bases and J shed 2 bases, with 10 bases lying between them. The CDR3 sequence is 14 residues long.

CDR3 DNA: TGTGCCAGCAGTGACGGAGGGACAGGGTTAGAAAAACTGTTTTTT. Amino acids: CASSDGGTGLEKLFF. V usage is TRBV6-1 and J usage is TRBJ1-4; 9 nucleotides match TRBD1. The CDR3 loop spans 15 amino acids. The V and J ends lost 3 bases and 8 bases, in that order; junction bases with no gene match: 7. The germline CDR1 and CDR2 sequences are MNHNS and SASEGT.

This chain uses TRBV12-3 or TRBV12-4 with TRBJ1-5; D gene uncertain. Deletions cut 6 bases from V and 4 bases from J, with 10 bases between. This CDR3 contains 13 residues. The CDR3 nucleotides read TGTGCCAGCAGCTCGAGAGAGAATCAGCCCCAGCATTTT. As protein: CASSSRENQPQHF.

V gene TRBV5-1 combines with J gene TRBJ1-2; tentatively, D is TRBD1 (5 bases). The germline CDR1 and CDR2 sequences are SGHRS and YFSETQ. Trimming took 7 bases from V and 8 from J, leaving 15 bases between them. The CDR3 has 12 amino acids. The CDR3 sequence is CASAGGGSGYTF. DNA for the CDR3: TGCGCCAGCGCCGGGGGAGGGAGCGGCTACACCTTC.

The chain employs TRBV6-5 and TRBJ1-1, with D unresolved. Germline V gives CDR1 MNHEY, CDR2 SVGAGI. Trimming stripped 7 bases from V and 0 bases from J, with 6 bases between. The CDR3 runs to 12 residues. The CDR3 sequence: CASNGMNTEAFF. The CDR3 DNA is TGTGCCAGCAATGGCATGAACACTGAAGCTTTCTTT.

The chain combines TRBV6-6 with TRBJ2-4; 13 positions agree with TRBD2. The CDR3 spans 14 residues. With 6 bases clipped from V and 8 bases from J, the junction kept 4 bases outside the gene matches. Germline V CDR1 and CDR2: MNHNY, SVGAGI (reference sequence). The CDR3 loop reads CASSTSGGVDIQYF. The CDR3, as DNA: TGTGCCAGCAGCACTAGCGGGGGGGTGGACATTCAGTACTTC.

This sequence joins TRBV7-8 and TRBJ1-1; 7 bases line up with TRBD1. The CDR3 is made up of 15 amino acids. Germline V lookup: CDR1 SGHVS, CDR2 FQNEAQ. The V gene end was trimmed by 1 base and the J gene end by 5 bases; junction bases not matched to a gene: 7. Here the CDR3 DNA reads TGTGCCAGCAGCTTAGTTGCAGGGGGTTGGACTGAAGCTTTCTTT. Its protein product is CASSLVAGGWTEAFF.

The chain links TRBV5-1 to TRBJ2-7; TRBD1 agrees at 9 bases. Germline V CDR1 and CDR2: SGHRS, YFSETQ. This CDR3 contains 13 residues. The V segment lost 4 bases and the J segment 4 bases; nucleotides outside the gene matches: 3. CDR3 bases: TGCGCCAGCAGCGCGGACAGGGGATACGAGCAGTACTTC. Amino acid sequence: CASSADRGYEQYF.

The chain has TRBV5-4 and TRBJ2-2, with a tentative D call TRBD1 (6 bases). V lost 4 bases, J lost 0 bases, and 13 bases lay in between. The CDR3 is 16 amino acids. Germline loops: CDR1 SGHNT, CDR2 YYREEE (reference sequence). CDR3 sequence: CASSTGQTPNTGELFF. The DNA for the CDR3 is TGTGCCAGCAGCACCGGACAGACCCCGAACACCGGGGAGCTGTTTTTT.

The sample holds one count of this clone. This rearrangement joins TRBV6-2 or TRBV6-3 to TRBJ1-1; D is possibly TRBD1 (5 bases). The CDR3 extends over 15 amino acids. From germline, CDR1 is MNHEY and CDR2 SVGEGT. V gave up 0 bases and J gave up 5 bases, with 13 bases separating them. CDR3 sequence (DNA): TGTGCCAGCAGTTACTCGAACTCTAGGGGTACTGAAGCTTTCTTT. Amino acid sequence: CASSYSNSRGTEAFF.

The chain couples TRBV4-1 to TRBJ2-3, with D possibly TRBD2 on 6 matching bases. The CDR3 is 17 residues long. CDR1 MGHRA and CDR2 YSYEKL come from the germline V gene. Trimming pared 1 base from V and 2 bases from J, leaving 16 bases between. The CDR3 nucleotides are TGCGCCAGCAGCCAAGTACCGAGCGGGCGGTACACAGATACGCAGTATTTT. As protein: CASSQVPSGRYTDTQYF.

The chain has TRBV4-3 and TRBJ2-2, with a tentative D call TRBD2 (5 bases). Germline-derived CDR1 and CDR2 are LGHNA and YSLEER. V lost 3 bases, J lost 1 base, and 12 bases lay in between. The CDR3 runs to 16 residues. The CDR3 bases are TGCGCCAGCAGCCAGCCCCCGGGGAAGAACACCGGGGAGCTGTTTTTT. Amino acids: CASSQPPGKNTGELFF.

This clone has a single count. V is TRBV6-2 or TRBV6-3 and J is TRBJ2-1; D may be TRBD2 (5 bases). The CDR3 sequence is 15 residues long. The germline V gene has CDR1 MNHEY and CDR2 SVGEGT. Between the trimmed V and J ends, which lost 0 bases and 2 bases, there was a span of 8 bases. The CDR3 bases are TGTGCCAGCAGTTACTCGCGGGTCCCCTACAATGAGCAGTTCTTC. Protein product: CASSYSRVPYNEQFF.